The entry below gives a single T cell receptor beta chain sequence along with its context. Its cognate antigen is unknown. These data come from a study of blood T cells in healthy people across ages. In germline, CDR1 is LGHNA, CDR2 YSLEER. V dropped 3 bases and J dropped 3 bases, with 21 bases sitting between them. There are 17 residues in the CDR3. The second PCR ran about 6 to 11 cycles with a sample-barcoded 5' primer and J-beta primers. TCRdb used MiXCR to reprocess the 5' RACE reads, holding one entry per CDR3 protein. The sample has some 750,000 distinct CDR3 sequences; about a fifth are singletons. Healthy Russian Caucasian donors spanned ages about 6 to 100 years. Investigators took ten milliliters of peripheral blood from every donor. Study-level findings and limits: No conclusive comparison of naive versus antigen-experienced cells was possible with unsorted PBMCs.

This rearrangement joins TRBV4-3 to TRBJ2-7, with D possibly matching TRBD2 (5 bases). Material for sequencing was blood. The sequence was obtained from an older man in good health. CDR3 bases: TGCGCCAGCAGCCATGGGAGCCCCCGGGGATGGGACTACGAGCAGTACTTC. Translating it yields CASSHGSPRGWDYEQYF.